Shown below are 5 T cell receptor beta chains from a single sample sequenced in a study of T cells after yellow fever vaccination. One entry per CDR3 protein results from TCRdb running MiXCR on the 5' RACE reads. The sample shows a few hundred thousand distinct CDR3 sequences, around 4.5% of them seen only once. This specimen was PBMCs, taken 15 days after the yellow fever booster vaccination. These receptors originate from a man in his late teens or twenties who received the YFV17D yellow fever vaccine.

There are many counts of this clonotype. The chain uses TRBV4-1 and TRBJ1-1; 7 bases line up with TRBD1. Per germline, CDR1 MGHRA and CDR2 YSYEKL. The V and J ends lost 0 bases and 5 bases, in that order; junction bases with no gene match: 6. This CDR3 has 15 amino acids. CDR3 sequence: CASSQDRGDSTEAFF. CDR3 in DNA: TGCGCCAGCAGCCAAGATAGGGGGGACAGTACTGAAGCTTTCTTT.

This clonotype was counted ten times or more. V and J are TRBV7-8 and TRBJ1-5, with D possibly TRBD1 on 5 matching bases. The length of the CDR3 is 16 residues. V lost 5 bases and J lost 1, with 15 bases in between. Germline lookup yields CDR1 SGHVS and CDR2 FQNEAQ. The CDR3 reads CASSPVAGRSNQPQHF. In nucleotides, the CDR3 is TGTGCCAGCAGCCCGGTGGCAGGGAGGAGCAATCAGCCCCAGCATTTT.

Comment on this clonotype: This may stem from a read error, because a much larger clone lies one nucleotide away. This chain connects TRBV20-1 to TRBJ2-7, with D perhaps TRBD1 (7 bases). V lost 5 bases and J 6 bases, leaving 20 bases between the germline ends. This CDR3 comprises 14 residues. Germline CDR1 and CDR2: DFQATT and SNEGSKA (reference sequence). CDR3 bases: TGCAGTGCTTATCGCAGGGGGGCCCTGGGCGAGCAGTACTTC. Protein sequence: CSAYRRGALGEQYF.

This clonotype was seen ten or more times. The chain joins TRBV5-1 to TRBJ2-5; 7 bases are shared with TRBD1. The CDR3 consists of 13 residues. Germline V gives CDR1 SGHRS, CDR2 YFSETQ. V shed 4 bases and J 7 bases; nucleotides not matched to a gene: 7. CDR3: CASSNDRAGTQYF. The CDR3 region has the DNA TGCGCCAGCAGCAACGACAGGGCCGGGACCCAGTACTTC. Full variable domain (missing parts from reference TRBV5-1 and TRBJ2-5): KAGVTQTPRYLIKTRGQQVTLSCSPISGHRSVSWYQQTPGQGLQFLFEYFSETQRNKGNFPGRFSGRQFSNSRSEMNVSTLELGDSALYLCASSNDRAGTQYFGPGTRLLVL.

This clonotype was detected many times. The chain joins TRBV7-9 to TRBJ2-5; 7 positions agree with TRBD2. J gave up 9 bases and V 5 bases, and 12 bases lay outside the gene matches. The CDR3 length is 14 residues. CDR1 is SEHNR and CDR2 is FQNEAQ in the germline V gene (reference sequence). CDR3 nucleotide sequence: TGTGCCAGCAGCCTTGACCTGACGCTAGCGGCCCAGTACTTC. Encoded protein: CASSLDLTLAAQYF.